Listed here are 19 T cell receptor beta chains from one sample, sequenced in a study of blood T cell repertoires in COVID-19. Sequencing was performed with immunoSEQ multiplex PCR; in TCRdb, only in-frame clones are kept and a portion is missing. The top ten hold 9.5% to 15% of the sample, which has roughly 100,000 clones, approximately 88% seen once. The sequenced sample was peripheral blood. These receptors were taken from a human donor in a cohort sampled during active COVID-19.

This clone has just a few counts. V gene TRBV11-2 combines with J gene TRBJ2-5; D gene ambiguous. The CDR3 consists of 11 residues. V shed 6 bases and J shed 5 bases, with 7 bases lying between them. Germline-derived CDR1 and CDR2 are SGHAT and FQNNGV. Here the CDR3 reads CASSPAETQYF. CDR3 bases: TGTGCCAGCAGTCCAGCGGAGACCCAGTACTTC. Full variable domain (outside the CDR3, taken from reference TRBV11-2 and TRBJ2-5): EAGVAQSPRYKIIEKRQSVAFWCNPISGHATLYWYQQILGQGPKLLIQFQNNGVVDDSQLPKDRFSAERLKGVDSTLKIQPAKLEDSAVYLCASSPAETQYFGPGTRLLVL.

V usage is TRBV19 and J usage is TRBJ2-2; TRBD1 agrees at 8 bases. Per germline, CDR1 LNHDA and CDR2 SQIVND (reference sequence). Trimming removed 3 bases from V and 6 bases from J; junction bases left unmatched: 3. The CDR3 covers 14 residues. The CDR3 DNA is TGTGCCAGTAGTATCTCAGGGGGCCCCGGGGAGCTGTTTTTT. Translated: CASSISGGPGELFF.

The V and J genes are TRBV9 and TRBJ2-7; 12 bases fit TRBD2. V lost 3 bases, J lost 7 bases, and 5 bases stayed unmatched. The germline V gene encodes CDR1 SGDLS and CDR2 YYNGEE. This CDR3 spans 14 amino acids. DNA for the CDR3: TGTGCCAGCAGCGGACTAGCGGGGGAGGGGGAGCAGTACTTC. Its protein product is CASSGLAGEGEQYF.

The CDR3 bases are TGTGCCAGCAGCAAAGTGAGGTCCGGGACAGGGGAGGGTGGCTACACCTTC. Amino acid sequence: CASSKVRSGTGEGGYTF. The gene calls are TRBV7-2 and TRBJ1-2; TRBD1 agrees at 10 bases. The CDR3 loop spans 17 amino acids. V gave up 5 bases and J gave up 7 bases; unmatched junction bases: 16. Germline assignment: CDR1 SGHTA and CDR2 FQGNSA.

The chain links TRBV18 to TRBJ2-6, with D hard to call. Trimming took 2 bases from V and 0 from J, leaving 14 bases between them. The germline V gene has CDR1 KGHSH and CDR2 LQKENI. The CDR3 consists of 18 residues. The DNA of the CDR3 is TGTGCCAGCTCACCATTAAGTCTAACTGGCTCTGGGGCCAACGTCCTGACTTTC. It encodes CASSPLSLTGSGANVLTF.

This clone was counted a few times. The CDR3 here is CATSRGANSPLHF. Here the CDR3 DNA reads TGTGCCACCAGTCGGGGGGCTAATTCACCCCTCCACTTT. The chain couples TRBV15 to TRBJ1-6, with D possibly matching TRBD1 (6 bases). Between the trimmed V and J ends, which lost 6 bases and 6 bases, there was a span of 9 bases. The CDR3 totals 13 residues. Germline V gene data show CDR1 as LNHNV and CDR2 as YYDKDF (reference sequence). The full variable domain, in which reference TRBV15 and TRBJ1-6 provide the parts outside the CDR3, is DAMVIQNPRYQVTQFGKPVTLSCSQTLNHNVMYWYQQKSSQAPKLLFHYYDKDFNNEADTPDNFQSRRPNTSFCFLDIRSPGLGDTAMYLCATSRGANSPLHFGNGTRLTVT.

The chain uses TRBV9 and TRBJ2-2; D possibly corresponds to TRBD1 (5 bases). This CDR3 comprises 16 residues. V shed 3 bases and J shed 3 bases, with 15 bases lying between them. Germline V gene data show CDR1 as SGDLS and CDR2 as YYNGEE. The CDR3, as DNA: TGTGCCAGCAGCGCCCCTAGGGGCGGATACACCGGGGAGCTGTTTTTT. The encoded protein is CASSAPRGGYTGELFF.

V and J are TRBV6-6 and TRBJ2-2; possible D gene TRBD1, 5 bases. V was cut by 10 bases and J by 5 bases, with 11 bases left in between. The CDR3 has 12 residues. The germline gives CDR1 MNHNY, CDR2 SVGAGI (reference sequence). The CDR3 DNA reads TGTGCCACACAAGGGGCTACCGGGGAGCTGTTTTTT. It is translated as CATQGATGELFF.

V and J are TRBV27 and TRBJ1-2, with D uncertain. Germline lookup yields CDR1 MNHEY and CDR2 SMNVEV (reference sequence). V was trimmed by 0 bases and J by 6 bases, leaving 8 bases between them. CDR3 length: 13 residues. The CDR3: CASSLSGSNGYTF. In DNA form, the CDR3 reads TGTGCCAGCAGTTTATCCGGGAGTAATGGCTACACCTTC.

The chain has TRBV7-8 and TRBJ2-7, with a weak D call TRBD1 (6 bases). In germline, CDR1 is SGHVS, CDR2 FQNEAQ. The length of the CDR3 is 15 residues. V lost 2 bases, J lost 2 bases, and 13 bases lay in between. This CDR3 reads CASSLSPGVAYEQYF. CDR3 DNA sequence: TGTGCCAGCAGCTTATCCCCAGGGGTGGCCTACGAGCAGTACTTC.

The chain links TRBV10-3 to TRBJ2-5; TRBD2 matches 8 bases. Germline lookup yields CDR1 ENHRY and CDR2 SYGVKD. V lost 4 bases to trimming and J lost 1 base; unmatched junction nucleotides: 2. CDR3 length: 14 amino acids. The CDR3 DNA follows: TGTGCCATCAGTGCGGGAGGGGCCCAAGAGACCCAGTACTTC. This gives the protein CAISAGGAQETQYF.

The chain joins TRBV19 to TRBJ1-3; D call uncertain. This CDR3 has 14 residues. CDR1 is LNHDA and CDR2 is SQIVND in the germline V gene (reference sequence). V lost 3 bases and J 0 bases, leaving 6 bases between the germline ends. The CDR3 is CASSIFFSGNTIYF. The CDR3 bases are TGTGCCAGTAGTATTTTCTTCTCTGGAAACACCATATATTTT.

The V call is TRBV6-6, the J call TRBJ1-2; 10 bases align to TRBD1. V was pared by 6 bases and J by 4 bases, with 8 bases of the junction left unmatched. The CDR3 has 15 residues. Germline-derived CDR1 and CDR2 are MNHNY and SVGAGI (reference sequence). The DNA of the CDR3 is TGTGCCAGCAGGCCCGACAGGGGGCGCTTCTATGGCTACACCTTC. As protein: CASRPDRGRFYGYTF.

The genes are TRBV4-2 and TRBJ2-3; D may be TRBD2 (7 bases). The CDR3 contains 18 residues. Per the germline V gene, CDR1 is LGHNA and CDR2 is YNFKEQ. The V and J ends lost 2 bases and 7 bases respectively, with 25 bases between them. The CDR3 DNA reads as TGTGCCAGCAGCCAAACAGCCTCGCCCGGGGGGCCGTCAAATACGCAGTATTTT. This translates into CASSQTASPGGPSNTQYF.

The CDR3 reads CASSPGTGINSPLHF. CDR3 nucleotides: TGTGCCAGCTCACCAGGGACAGGGATAAATTCACCCCTCCACTTT. The chain combines TRBV18 with TRBJ1-6, with 9 bases that match TRBD1. J lost 7 bases, V lost 2 bases, and 3 bases had no gene match. The CDR3 is 15 amino acids. In germline, CDR1 is KGHSH, CDR2 LQKENI. Variable domain in full (rest from reference TRBV18 and TRBJ1-6): NAGVMQNPRHLVRRRGQEARLRCSPMKGHSHVYWYRQLPEEGLKFMVYLQKENIIDESGMPKERFSAEFPKEGPSILRIQQVVRGDSAAYFCASSPGTGINSPLHFGNGTRLTVT.

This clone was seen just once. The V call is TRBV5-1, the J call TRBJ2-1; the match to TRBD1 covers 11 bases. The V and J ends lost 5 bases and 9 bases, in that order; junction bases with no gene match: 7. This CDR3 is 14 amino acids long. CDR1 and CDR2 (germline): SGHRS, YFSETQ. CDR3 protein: CASSRGQGAIEQFF. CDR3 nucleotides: TGCGCCAGCAGTCGCGGACAGGGGGCCATTGAGCAGTTCTTC.

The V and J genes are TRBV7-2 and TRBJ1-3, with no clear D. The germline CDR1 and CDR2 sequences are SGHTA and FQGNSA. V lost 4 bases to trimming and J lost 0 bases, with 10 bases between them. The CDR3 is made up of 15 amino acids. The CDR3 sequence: CASSYPLSSGNTIYF. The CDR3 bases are TGTGCCAGCAGCTACCCCCTATCCTCTGGAAACACCATATATTTT.

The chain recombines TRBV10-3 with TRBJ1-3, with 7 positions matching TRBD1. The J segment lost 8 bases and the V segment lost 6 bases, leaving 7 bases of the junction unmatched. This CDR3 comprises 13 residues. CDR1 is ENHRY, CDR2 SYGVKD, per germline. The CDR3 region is CAISHRGRDTIYF. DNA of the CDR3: TGTGCCATCAGCCACAGGGGTCGGGACACCATATATTTT.

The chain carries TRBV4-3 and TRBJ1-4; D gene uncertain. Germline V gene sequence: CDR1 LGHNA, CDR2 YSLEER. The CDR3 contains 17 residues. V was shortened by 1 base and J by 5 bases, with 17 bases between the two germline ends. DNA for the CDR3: TGCGCCAGCAGCCAAGGTGTCCTGGGTCTAGCCAATGAAAAACTGTTTTTT. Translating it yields CASSQGVLGLANEKLFF.